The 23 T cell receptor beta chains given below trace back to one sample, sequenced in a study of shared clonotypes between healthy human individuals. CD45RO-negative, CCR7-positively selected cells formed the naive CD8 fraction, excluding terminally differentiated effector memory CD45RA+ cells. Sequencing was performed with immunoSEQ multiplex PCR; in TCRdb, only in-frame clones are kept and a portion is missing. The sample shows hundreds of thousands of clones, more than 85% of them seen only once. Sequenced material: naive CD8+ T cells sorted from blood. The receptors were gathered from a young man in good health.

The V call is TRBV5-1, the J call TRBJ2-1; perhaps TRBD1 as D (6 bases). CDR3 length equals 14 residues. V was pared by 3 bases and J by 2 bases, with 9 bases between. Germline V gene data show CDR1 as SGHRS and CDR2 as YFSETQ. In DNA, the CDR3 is TGCGCCAGCAGCTATACAGGGCCCTACAATGAGCAGTTCTTC. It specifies CASSYTGPYNEQFF.

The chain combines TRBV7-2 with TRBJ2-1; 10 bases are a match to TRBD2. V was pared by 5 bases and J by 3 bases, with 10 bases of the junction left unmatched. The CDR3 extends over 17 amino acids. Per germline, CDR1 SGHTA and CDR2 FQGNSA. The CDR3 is CASSPESTSGHYNEQFF. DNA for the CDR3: TGTGCCAGCAGCCCAGAATCGACTAGCGGGCACTACAATGAGCAGTTCTTC.

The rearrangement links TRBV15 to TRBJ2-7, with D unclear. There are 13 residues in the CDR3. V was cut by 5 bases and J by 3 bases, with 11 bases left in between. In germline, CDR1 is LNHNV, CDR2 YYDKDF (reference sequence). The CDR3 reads CATSLYKNYEQYF. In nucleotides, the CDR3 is TGTGCCACCAGCCTTTACAAAAACTACGAGCAGTACTTC.

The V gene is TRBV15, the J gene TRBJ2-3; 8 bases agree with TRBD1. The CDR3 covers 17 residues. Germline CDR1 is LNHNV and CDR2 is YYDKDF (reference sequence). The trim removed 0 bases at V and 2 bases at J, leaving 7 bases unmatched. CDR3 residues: CATSRDRRTGNTDTQYF. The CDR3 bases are TGTGCCACCAGCAGAGATCGGAGGACAGGGAACACAGATACGCAGTATTTT.

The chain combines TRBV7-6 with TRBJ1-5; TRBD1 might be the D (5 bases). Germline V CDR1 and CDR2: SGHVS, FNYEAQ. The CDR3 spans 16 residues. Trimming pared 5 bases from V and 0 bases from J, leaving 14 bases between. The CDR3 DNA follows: TGTGCCAGCAGCACCGGGACTGGGGGTAGCAATCAGCCCCAGCATTTT. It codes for CASSTGTGGSNQPQHF.

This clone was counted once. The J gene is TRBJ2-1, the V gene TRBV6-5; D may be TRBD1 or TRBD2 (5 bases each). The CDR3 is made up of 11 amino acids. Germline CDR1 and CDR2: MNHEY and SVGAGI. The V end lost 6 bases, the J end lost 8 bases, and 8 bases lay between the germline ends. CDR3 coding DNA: TGTGCCAGCAGATTGGGGGATGAGCAGTTCTTC. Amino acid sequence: CASRLGDEQFF.

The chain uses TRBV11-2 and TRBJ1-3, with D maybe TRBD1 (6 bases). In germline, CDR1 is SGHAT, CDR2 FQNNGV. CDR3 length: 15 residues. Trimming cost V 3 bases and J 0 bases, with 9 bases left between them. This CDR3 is CASSLTGPSGNTIYF. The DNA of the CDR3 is TGTGCCAGCAGCTTGACAGGCCCCTCTGGAAACACCATATATTTT.

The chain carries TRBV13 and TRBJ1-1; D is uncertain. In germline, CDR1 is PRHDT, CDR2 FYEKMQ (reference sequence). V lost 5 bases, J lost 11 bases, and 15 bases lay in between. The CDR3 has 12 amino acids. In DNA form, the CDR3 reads TGTGCCAGCAGCCCAGAGGCAAACGGGGCTTTCTTT. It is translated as CASSPEANGAFF.

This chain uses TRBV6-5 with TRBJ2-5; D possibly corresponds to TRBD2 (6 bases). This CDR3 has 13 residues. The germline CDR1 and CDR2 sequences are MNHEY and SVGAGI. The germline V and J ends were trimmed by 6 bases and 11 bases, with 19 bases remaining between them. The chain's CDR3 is CASSSSSDAEQYF. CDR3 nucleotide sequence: TGTGCCAGCAGCTCCTCTAGCGACGCTGAGCAGTACTTC.

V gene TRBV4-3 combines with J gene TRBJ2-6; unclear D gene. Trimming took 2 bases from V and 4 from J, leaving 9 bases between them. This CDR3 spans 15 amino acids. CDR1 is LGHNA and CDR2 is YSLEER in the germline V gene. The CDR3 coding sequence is TGCGCCAGCAGCCAAACCCGGTTCGGGGCCAACGTCCTGACTTTC. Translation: CASSQTRFGANVLTF.

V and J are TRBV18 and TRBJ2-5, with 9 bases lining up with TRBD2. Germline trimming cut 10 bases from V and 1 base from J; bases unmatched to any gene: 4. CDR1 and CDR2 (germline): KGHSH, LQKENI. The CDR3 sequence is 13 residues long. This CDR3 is CATAAGGQETQYF. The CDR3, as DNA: TGTGCCACCGCAGCGGGAGGCCAAGAGACCCAGTACTTC.

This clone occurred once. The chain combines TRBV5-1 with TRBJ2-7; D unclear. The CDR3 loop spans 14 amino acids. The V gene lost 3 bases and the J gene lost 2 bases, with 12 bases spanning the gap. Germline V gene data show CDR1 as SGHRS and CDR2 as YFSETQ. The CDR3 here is CASSSASATYEQYF. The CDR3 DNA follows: TGCGCCAGCAGCTCAGCCTCTGCTACCTACGAGCAGTACTTC.

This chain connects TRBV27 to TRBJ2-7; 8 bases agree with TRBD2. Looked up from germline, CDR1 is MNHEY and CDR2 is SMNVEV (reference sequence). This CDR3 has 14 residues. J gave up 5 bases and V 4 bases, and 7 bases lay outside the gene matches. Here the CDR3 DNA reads TGTGCCAGCAGTTCACAGCGGGAGTTCCACGAGCAGTACTTC. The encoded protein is CASSSQREFHEQYF.

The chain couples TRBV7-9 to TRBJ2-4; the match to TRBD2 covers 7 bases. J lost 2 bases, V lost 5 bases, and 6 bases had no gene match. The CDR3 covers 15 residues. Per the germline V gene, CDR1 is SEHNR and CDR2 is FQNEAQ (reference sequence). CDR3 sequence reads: CASSPGRLTKNIQYF. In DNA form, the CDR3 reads TGTGCCAGCAGCCCCGGGAGGCTAACCAAAAACATTCAGTACTTC.

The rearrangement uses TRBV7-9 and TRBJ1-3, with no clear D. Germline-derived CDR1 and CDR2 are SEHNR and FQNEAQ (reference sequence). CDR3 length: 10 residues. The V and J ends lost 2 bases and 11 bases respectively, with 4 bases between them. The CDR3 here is CASSLTAIYF. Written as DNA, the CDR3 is TGTGCCAGCAGCTTAACAGCCATATATTTT.

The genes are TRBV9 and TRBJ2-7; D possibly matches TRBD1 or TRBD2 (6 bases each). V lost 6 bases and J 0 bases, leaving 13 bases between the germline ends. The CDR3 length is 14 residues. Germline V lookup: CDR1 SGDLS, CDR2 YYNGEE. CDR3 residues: CASTGRGDSYEQYF. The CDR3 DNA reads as TGTGCCAGCACGGGTAGGGGGGACTCCTACGAGCAGTACTTC.

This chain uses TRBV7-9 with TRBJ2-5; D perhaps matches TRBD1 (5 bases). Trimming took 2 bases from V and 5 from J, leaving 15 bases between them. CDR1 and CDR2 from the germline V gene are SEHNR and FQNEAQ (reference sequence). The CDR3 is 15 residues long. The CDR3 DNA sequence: TGTGCCAGCAGCTTATACGGCAGGGTGGGTGAGACCCAGTACTTC. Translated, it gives CASSLYGRVGETQYF.

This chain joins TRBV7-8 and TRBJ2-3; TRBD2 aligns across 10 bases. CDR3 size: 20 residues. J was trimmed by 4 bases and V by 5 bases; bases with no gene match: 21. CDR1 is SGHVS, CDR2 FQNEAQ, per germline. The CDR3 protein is CASSPLPGTLASGRSDTQYF. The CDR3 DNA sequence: TGTGCCAGCAGCCCACTCCCCGGGACACTAGCTAGCGGGAGATCAGATACGCAGTATTTT.

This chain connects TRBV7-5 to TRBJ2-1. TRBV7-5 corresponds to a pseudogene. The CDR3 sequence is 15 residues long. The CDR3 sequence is CASSSRDIGYNEQFF. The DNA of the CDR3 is TGTGCCAGCAGCTCGCGGGACATCGGCTACAATGAGCAGTTCTTC.

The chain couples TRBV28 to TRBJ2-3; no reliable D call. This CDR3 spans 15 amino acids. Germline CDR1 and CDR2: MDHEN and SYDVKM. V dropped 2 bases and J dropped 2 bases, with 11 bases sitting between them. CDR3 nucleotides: TGTGCCAGCAGTTTACTGGGATCATTCACAGATACGCAGTATTTT. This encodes CASSLLGSFTDTQYF. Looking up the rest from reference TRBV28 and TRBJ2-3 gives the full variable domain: DVKVTQSSRYLVKRTGEKVFLECVQDMDHENMFWYRQDPGLGLRLIYFSYDVKMKEKGDIPEGYSVSREKKERFSLILESASTNQTSMYLCASSLLGSFTDTQYFGPGTRLTVL.

CDR3 nucleotide sequence: TGCGCCAGCACCCTCTCCGGGCCAGATACGCAGTATTTT. Its protein product is CASTLSGPDTQYF. V usage is TRBV5-1 and J usage is TRBJ2-3; D not certain. V was shortened by 6 bases and J by 4 bases, with 12 bases between the two germline ends. CDR1 is SGHRS, CDR2 YFSETQ, per germline. The CDR3 is made up of 13 amino acids.

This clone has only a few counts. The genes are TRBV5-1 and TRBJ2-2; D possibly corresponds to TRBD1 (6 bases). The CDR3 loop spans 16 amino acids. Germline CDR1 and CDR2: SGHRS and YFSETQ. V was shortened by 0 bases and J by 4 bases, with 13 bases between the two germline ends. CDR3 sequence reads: CASSLAPGQATGELFF. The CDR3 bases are TGCGCCAGCAGCTTGGCTCCGGGACAAGCCACCGGGGAGCTGTTTTTT.

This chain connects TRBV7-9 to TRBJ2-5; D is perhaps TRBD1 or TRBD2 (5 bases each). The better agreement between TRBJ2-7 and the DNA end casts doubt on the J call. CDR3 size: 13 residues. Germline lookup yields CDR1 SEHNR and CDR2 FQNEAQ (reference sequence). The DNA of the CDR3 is TGTGCCAGCAGCTCGGGACCCTCCTACGAGCAGTACTTC. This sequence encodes CASSSGPSYEQYF.